Each of the 32 T cell receptor beta chains below was sequenced from the same sample in a study of blood T cell repertoires in COVID-19. Profiled with immunoSEQ multiplex PCR; TCRdb holds only in-frame clones, not every one. The sample includes about 160,000 clones, about 88% seen only once; the top ten take about 7.2%. Sample: PBMCs or T cells enriched from blood (not recorded which). The receptors were gathered from a man in his fifties or sixties who had recovered from COVID-19.

This sequence joins TRBV6-5 and TRBJ2-5, with 7 bases fitting TRBD2. CDR3 length: 14 residues. V was pared by 5 bases and J by 5 bases, with 8 bases of the junction left unmatched. Germline-derived CDR1 and CDR2 are MNHEY and SVGAGI. The CDR3 DNA reads as TGTGCCAGCAGTCCGCGGACTAGTCGGGAGACCCAGTACTTC. Translation gives CASSPRTSRETQYF.

This chain connects TRBV27 to TRBJ2-7, with D possibly being TRBD1 (5 bases). The CDR3 is 15 residues long. The V gene lost 7 bases and the J gene lost 3 bases, with 19 bases spanning the gap. From germline, CDR1 is MNHEY and CDR2 SMNVEV (reference sequence). The DNA of the CDR3 is TGTGCCAGCAATCCCGCCGGAAGGGGAAACTACGAGCAGTACTTC. It encodes CASNPAGRGNYEQYF.

CDR3 protein: CASSTTGGDSVGQYF. In DNA form, the CDR3 reads TGTGCCAGCAGCACGACAGGGGGGGACTCCGTGGGGCAGTACTTC. The rearrangement uses TRBV7-2 and TRBJ2-7, with TRBD1 matching 9 bases. The CDR3 is 15 amino acids. CDR1 and CDR2 (germline): SGHTA, FQGNSA. V trimming: 5 bases; J trimming: 9 bases; junction bases outside the gene matches: 14.

V is TRBV5-1 and J is TRBJ2-5, with D unresolved. V lost 4 bases to trimming and J lost 1 base, with 5 bases between them. Looked up from germline, CDR1 is SGHRS and CDR2 is YFSETQ. CDR3 length: 12 amino acids. The CDR3 DNA reads as TGCGCCAGCAGCCGGAGCCAAGAGACCCAGTACTTC. It specifies CASSRSQETQYF.

The chain carries TRBV3-1 (or the pseudogene TRBV3-2) and TRBJ2-7; 8 bases fit TRBD1. J lost 2 bases, V lost 5 bases, and 5 bases had no gene match. Per germline, CDR1 LGHDT and CDR2 YNNKEL (reference sequence). This CDR3 has 14 residues. The CDR3: CASSDRGRPYEQYF. The CDR3 DNA is TGTGCCAGCAGCGACAGGGGACGACCCTACGAGCAGTACTTC.

The rearrangement joins TRBV20-1 to TRBJ1-2; D is uncertain. Looked up from germline, CDR1 is DFQATT and CDR2 is SNEGSKA (reference sequence). Trimming took 3 bases from V and 9 from J, leaving 20 bases between them. The CDR3 runs 14 residues. CDR3 protein: CSASPGFLVRRYTF. The CDR3 DNA sequence: TGCAGTGCTAGTCCGGGTTTCCTCGTGCGGCGCTACACCTTC.

Only one count was recorded for this clone. The rearrangement joins TRBV4-3 to TRBJ1-6; D is possibly TRBD1 (5 bases). Trimming pared 0 bases from V and 6 bases from J, leaving 6 bases between. The CDR3 consists of 14 residues. The germline V gene encodes CDR1 LGHNA and CDR2 YSLEER. The CDR3 is CASSQEGGNSPLHF. The CDR3 DNA sequence: TGCGCCAGCAGCCAAGAGGGGGGTAATTCACCCCTCCACTTT.

This clone has just a few counts. The CDR3 sequence: CASSGSGGKNTEAFF. The CDR3 nucleotides read TGTGCCAGCAGCGGAAGTGGGGGCAAGAACACTGAAGCTTTCTTT. The chain employs TRBV7-9 and TRBJ1-1; D might be TRBD1 (6 bases). CDR1 and CDR2 (germline): SEHNR, FQNEAQ (reference sequence). Trimming left V 5 bases short and J 1 base short, with 14 bases between. The CDR3 is 15 amino acids.

The chain has TRBV7-2 and TRBJ2-1, with 12 bases fitting TRBD1. Germline V CDR1 and CDR2: SGHTA, FQGNSA. The junction had 8 bases not matched to a gene; V was cut back by 1 base and J by 10 bases. The CDR3 spans 16 residues. DNA of the CDR3: TGTGCCAGCAGCTTAGGTGGGACAGGGGGCATGGGCGAGCAGTTCTTC. As protein: CASSLGGTGGMGEQFF.

This chain uses TRBV2 with TRBJ2-5; tentative D call: TRBD2 (7 bases). This CDR3 comprises 14 residues. V gave up 6 bases and J gave up 4 bases, with 15 bases separating them. Per the germline V gene, CDR1 is SNHLY and CDR2 is FYNNEI. CDR3 bases: TGTGCCAGCAGAGGAGGGGGGGCAGGAGAGACCCAGTACTTC. Amino acid sequence: CASRGGGAGETQYF.

In its sample, this clone was seen a few times. The J gene is TRBJ1-1, the V gene TRBV7-2; TRBD1 aligns across 9 bases. Trimming took 5 bases from V and 0 from J; bases not matched to a gene: 10. Looked up from germline, CDR1 is SGHTA and CDR2 is FQGNSA. The CDR3 is 17 amino acids. The CDR3 DNA follows: TGTGCCAGCAGCGCAGGGGGACAGGGACCCTTGAACACTGAAGCTTTCTTT. This encodes CASSAGGQGPLNTEAFF.

V is TRBV2 and J is TRBJ1-2, with D hard to call. Trimming left V 7 bases short and J 0 bases short, with 15 bases between. Germline-derived CDR1 and CDR2 are SNHLY and FYNNEI. The length of the CDR3 is 15 residues. CDR3 coding DNA: TGTGCCAGCAAGTCCCCTAACAGCCCTAACTATGGCTACACCTTC. It yields the protein CASKSPNSPNYGYTF.

This clone was detected only a few times. J is TRBJ1-5 and V is TRBV4-3; D gene unclear. The V gene's germline CDR1 is LGHNA and CDR2 YSLEER. CDR3 length: 15 residues. Trimming took off 0 bases at V and 3 bases at J, with 9 bases between the two ends. For the CDR3, the DNA is TGCGCCAGCAGCCAAGATGGGCAGGTCAATCAGCCCCAGCATTTT. Translating it yields CASSQDGQVNQPQHF.

The rearrangement uses TRBV6-5 and TRBJ1-4; TRBD1 aligns across 10 bases. With V trimmed by 5 bases and J by 7 bases, 4 bases remained unmatched. Germline assignment: CDR1 MNHEY and CDR2 SVGAGI. The CDR3 runs 14 residues. The CDR3 region has the DNA TGTGCCAGCAGTCGACAGGGGGCGTCTGAAAAACTGTTTTTT. The encoded protein is CASSRQGASEKLFF.

The rearrangement joins TRBV7-9 to TRBJ2-1, with a weak D call TRBD2 (6 bases). There are 12 residues in the CDR3. The germline V gene has CDR1 SEHNR and CDR2 FQNEAQ (reference sequence). Trimming removed 5 bases at V and 7 bases at J, with 9 bases between. The CDR3 nucleotides read TGTGCCAGCAGCACGACTAGGAATGAGCAGTTCTTC. This encodes CASSTTRNEQFF.

This clone was seen only once. The rearrangement links TRBV5-1 to TRBJ1-1; no clear D. CDR1 is SGHRS, CDR2 YFSETQ, per germline. This CDR3 is 13 amino acids long. Trimming pared 1 base from V and 5 bases from J, leaving 9 bases between. The CDR3 coding sequence is TGCGCCAGCAGCTTGCGGGAGGTAACTGAAGCTTTCTTT. Amino acid sequence: CASSLREVTEAFF.

This chain uses TRBV2 with TRBJ1-2, with D unresolved. The CDR3 runs to 13 residues. Looked up from germline, CDR1 is SNHLY and CDR2 is FYNNEI. V lost 3 bases, J lost 0 bases, and 5 bases lay in between. The CDR3 DNA reads as TGTGCCAGCAGTGACTCTTCTAACTATGGCTACACCTTC. Its translation is CASSDSSNYGYTF.

The V and J genes are TRBV25-1 and TRBJ1-6; 9 nucleotides align to TRBD1. Germline loops: CDR1 MGHDK, CDR2 SYGVNS. V was pared by 3 bases and J by 9 bases, with 6 bases of the junction left unmatched. The CDR3 loop spans 15 amino acids. Written as DNA, the CDR3 is TGTGCCAGCAGTGAGGAGACAGGGGGTGTTTCACCCCTCCACTTT. It encodes CASSEETGGVSPLHF.

The chain joins TRBV12-3 or TRBV12-4 to TRBJ1-2, with D possibly being TRBD1 (6 bases). The CDR3 contains 13 residues. The ends were cut back, 4 bases at V and 8 bases at J, with 14 bases in the middle. This CDR3 is CASSYDRTQGYTF. Written as DNA, the CDR3 is TGTGCCAGCAGTTACGACAGGACCCAAGGCTACACCTTC.

The rearrangement uses TRBV6-5 and TRBJ2-7, with TRBD2 matching over 7 bases. Germline V lookup: CDR1 MNHEY, CDR2 SVGAGI. V lost 5 bases to trimming and J lost 5 bases; unmatched junction nucleotides: 12. The CDR3 totals 15 residues. The CDR3 DNA reads as TGTGCCAGCAGTAGAGGGCGGCCGGGGAGGGACGAGCAGTACTTC. Protein product: CASSRGRPGRDEQYF.

The chain employs TRBV15 and TRBJ2-2; the match to TRBD1 covers 7 bases. J lost 7 bases, V lost 0 bases, and 14 bases had no gene match. CDR3 length: 18 amino acids. Germline CDR1 LNHNV, CDR2 YYDKDF (reference sequence). DNA for the CDR3: TGTGCCACCAGCAGAGATAGGTGGACAGGCGTATCCCGCGGGGAGCTGTTTTTT. Translation: CATSRDRWTGVSRGELFF.

V usage is TRBV5-1 and J usage is TRBJ2-2, with D unclear. The V end lost 5 bases, the J end lost 0 bases, and 11 bases lay between the germline ends. The germline V gene encodes CDR1 SGHRS and CDR2 YFSETQ. The CDR3 length is 15 residues. The CDR3 DNA sequence: TGCGCCAGCAGGGGCGCCAGGACGAACACCGGGGAGCTGTTTTTT. It specifies CASRGARTNTGELFF.

The CDR3 nucleotides read TGCGCCAGCGCACGGGTGATGGGCTCTGGAAACACCATATATTTT. Translating it yields CASARVMGSGNTIYF. This chain uses TRBV4-1 with TRBJ1-3; unclear D gene. Trimming removed 8 bases at V and 0 bases at J, with 14 bases between. CDR3 size: 15 residues. Germline assignment: CDR1 MGHRA and CDR2 YSYEKL.

V is TRBV3-1 (or the pseudogene TRBV3-2) and J is TRBJ2-7; D gene unclear. The CDR3 has 14 amino acids. The germline CDR1 and CDR2 sequences are LGHDT and YNNKEL (reference sequence). Trimming shortened V by 0 bases and J by 0 bases, and 6 bases separated the two germline ends. CDR3 coding DNA: TGTGCCAGCAGCCAAGATTCCCGCTCCTACGAGCAGTACTTC. Amino acid sequence: CASSQDSRSYEQYF.

The chain is built from TRBV7-2 and TRBJ2-7, with 10 bases aligning to TRBD2. The CDR3 contains 15 residues. The V gene end was trimmed by 7 bases and the J gene end by 2 bases; junction bases not matched to a gene: 8. In germline, CDR1 is SGHTA, CDR2 FQGNSA. DNA for the CDR3: TGTGCCAGCACCCCCGCACTAGCGGGGCCCTACGAGCAGTACTTC. This encodes CASTPALAGPYEQYF. Full variable domain (missing parts from reference TRBV7-2 and TRBJ2-7): GAGVSQSPSNKVTEKGKDVELRCDPISGHTALYWYRQSLGQGLEFLIYFQGNSAPDKSGLPSDRFSAERTGGSVSTLTIQRTQQEDSAVYLCASTPALAGPYEQYFGPGTRLTVT.

The chain carries TRBV7-2 and TRBJ1-5; 8 nucleotides line up with TRBD1. The germline V gene has CDR1 SGHTA and CDR2 FQGNSA. Losses at the gene ends were 1 base for V and 7 bases for J; bases not matched to a gene: 3. CDR3 length: 14 amino acids. This CDR3 reads CASSLGDRGQPQHF. DNA for the CDR3: TGTGCCAGCAGCTTAGGTGACAGGGGCCAGCCCCAGCATTTT.

Only one count was recorded for this clone. The V gene is TRBV9, the J gene TRBJ1-2, with TRBD1 as a possible D gene (5 bases). Germline values: CDR1 SGDLS, CDR2 YYNGEE. The CDR3 spans 15 residues. Trimming removed 0 bases at V and 2 bases at J, with 11 bases between. The CDR3 region is CASSVGSGKNYGYTF. The DNA for the CDR3 is TGTGCCAGCAGCGTAGGGTCAGGGAAGAACTATGGCTACACCTTC.

The chain joins TRBV27 to TRBJ1-2; tentative D call: TRBD1 (6 bases). The germline V gene has CDR1 MNHEY and CDR2 SMNVEV (reference sequence). V lost 4 bases, J lost 4 bases, and 10 bases lay in between. The CDR3 loop spans 13 amino acids. The CDR3 nucleotides are TGTGCCAGCAGTTCGGACAGCTCCTATGGCTACACCTTC. This encodes CASSSDSSYGYTF.

V is TRBV7-8 and J is TRBJ2-1; TRBD2 is a possible D gene (6 bases). CDR3 length: 14 amino acids. From germline, CDR1 is SGHVS and CDR2 FQNEAQ. V was trimmed by 8 bases and J by 8 bases, leaving 19 bases between them. The CDR3 DNA follows: TGTGCCAGCCTGGCGGGACGGACGAGGGATGAGCAGTTCTTC. As protein: CASLAGRTRDEQFF.

The genes are TRBV7-2 and TRBJ2-3; TRBD1 agrees at 9 bases. With V trimmed by 11 bases and J by 1 base, 7 bases remained unmatched. Germline V gene sequence: CDR1 SGHTA, CDR2 FQGNSA. CDR3 length equals 14 residues. CDR3 residues: CASGGQGRTDTQYF. In DNA form, the CDR3 reads TGTGCCTCCGGGGGACAGGGCCGCACAGATACGCAGTATTTT. Drawing the rest from reference TRBV7-2 and TRBJ2-3, the complete variable domain is GAGVSQSPSNKVTEKGKDVELRCDPISGHTALYWYRQSLGQGLEFLIYFQGNSAPDKSGLPSDRFSAERTGGSVSTLTIQRTQQEDSAVYLCASGGQGRTDTQYFGPGTRLTVL.

V is TRBV27 and J is TRBJ1-2; D perhaps matches TRBD1 (6 bases). The CDR3 consists of 15 residues. Germline assignment: CDR1 MNHEY and CDR2 SMNVEV (reference sequence). The germline V and J ends were trimmed by 6 bases and 3 bases, with 17 bases remaining between them. CDR3 loop: CASRPGQSSHYGYTF. CDR3 DNA sequence: TGTGCCAGCAGGCCCGGACAGTCCTCTCACTATGGCTACACCTTC.

The chain carries TRBV21-1 and TRBJ2-7; TRBD1 is taken as the D call from the table, unchecked against the DNA. TRBV21-1 is a pseudogene locus. CDR3 length: 17 residues. The CDR3 sequence: CASSKVRRPWASYEQYF. CDR3 coding DNA: TGTGCCAGCAGCAAAGTCCGCAGACCATGGGCGTCCTACGAGCAGTACTTC.